The clone carrying this T cell receptor beta chain was counted once. The antigen is unknown. The data belong to a study of Ad26.COV2.S vaccination and SARS-CoV-2 variants. Overall study results and limits: Vaccinated and placebo-treated recipients had similar non-spike TCR breadth. People given the vaccine had a wider spike-specific TCR breadth than placebo recipients did. Reported post-vaccination CD8+ and CD4+ T cell responses to spike showed substantial breadth.

Profiling relied on immunoSEQ multiplex PCR, and the TCRdb table lists in-frame clones only, not all of them. The repertoire has under 150,000 clones, just over 85% of them found once; the top ten carry 4% to 6%. The clonotype comes from a human donor who had recovered from COVID-19. The specimen comprised peripheral blood, sampled after recovery from COVID-19.

The CDR3, as DNA: TGTGCCAGCAGTTTAGTAAATGAGCAGTTCTTC. Translating it yields CASSLVNEQFF. The gene calls are TRBV6-2 or TRBV6-3 and TRBJ2-1; no clear D gene. Trimming took off 4 bases at V and 7 bases at J, with 5 bases between the two ends. This CDR3 has 11 amino acids. Germline-derived CDR1 and CDR2 are MNHEY and SVGEGT.